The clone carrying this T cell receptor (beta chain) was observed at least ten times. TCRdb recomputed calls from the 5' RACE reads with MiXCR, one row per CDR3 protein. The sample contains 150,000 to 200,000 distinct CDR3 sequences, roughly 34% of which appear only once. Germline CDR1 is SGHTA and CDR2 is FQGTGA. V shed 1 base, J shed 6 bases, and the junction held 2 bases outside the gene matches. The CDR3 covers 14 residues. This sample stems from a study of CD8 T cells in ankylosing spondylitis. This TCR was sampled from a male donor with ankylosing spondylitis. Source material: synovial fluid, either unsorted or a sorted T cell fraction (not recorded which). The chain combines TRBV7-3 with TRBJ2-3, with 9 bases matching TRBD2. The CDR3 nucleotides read TGTGCCAGCAGCTTAATGGCGGGAGGGGATACGCAGTATTTT. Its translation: CASSLMAGGDTQYF.